The entry that follows covers one T cell receptor (beta chain) sequence. The antigen is unknown. Primers: 60 Vbeta forward and 13 Jbeta reverse. Using immunoSEQ multiplex PCR, the repertoire was profiled, and TCRdb retains in-frame clones only, with some absent. In the table there are more than 20,000 clones, 65% to 85% of which are singletons. These data are taken from a study of cytomegalovirus exposure and HLA in healthy donors. Study-wide results and caveats: In vitro testing confirmed a few CMV-associated chains as specific for CMV antigens. Cytomegalovirus-associated TCR beta chains were listed, numbering some 180.

Donors were nominally healthy when sampled, though unrecorded immune exposures were likely. There are 15 residues in the CDR3. Per germline, CDR1 SNHLY and CDR2 FYNNEI. The V end was cut by 3 bases, the J end by 3 bases, with 14 bases between. The TCR comes from a man in his 60s in good health and CMV-seronegative. The sequencing sample was made of PBMCs. The chain couples TRBV2 to TRBJ1-2; weak D call: TRBD1 (5 bases). CDR3 residues: CASSELRGMDYGYTF. CDR3 nucleotide sequence: TGTGCCAGCAGTGAGTTGCGGGGGATGGACTATGGCTACACCTTC.